One and the same sample provided the 5 T cell receptor beta chains below, sequenced in a study of cytomegalovirus exposure and HLA in healthy donors. The PCR had 60 Vbeta and 13 Jbeta primers. Method: immunoSEQ multiplex PCR; TCRdb's copy keeps in-frame clones and lacks some. Among more than 130,000 clones listed, roughly 76% were seen once. Sequenced input: PBMCs. The origin of the receptors is a human donor in good health.

This clone has a handful of counts. The chain is built from TRBV5-4 and TRBJ1-4; D remains unclear. V lost 4 bases and J lost 5, with 9 bases in between. Germline CDR1 SGHNT, CDR2 YYREEE (reference sequence). The CDR3 is 13 residues long. CDR3: CASSLETNEKLFF. The CDR3 DNA reads TGTGCCAGCAGCCTAGAGACGAATGAAAAACTGTTTTTT.

V is TRBV6-5 and J is TRBJ1-2; TRBD1 agrees at 9 bases. Germline V gene lookup returns CDR1 MNHEY and CDR2 SVGAGI. There are 14 residues in the CDR3. J was trimmed by 3 bases and V by 4 bases; bases with no gene match: 3. CDR3 sequence reads: CASSSGQGHYGYTF. The CDR3 DNA reads TGTGCCAGCAGTTCGGGACAGGGACACTATGGCTACACCTTC.

The genes are TRBV5-4 and TRBJ1-2; 8 bases align to TRBD1. The CDR3 extends over 14 amino acids. Germline lookup yields CDR1 SGHNT and CDR2 YYREEE (reference sequence). Trimming cost V 3 bases and J 4 bases; bases outside gene matches: 5. DNA of the CDR3: TGTGCCAGCAGCTCAGGGGGCGCCGGCTATGGCTACACCTTC. This encodes CASSSGGAGYGYTF.

The rearrangement uses TRBV2 and TRBJ1-2; tentatively, D is TRBD1 (6 bases). The CDR3 contains 16 residues. Trimming shortened V by 6 bases and J by 4 bases, and 21 bases separated the two germline ends. CDR1 and CDR2 (germline): SNHLY, FYNNEI. The CDR3 sequence is CASSETGQGRPYGYTF. The DNA for the CDR3 is TGTGCCAGCAGCGAGACAGGCCAAGGGAGACCCTATGGCTACACCTTC.

The gene calls are TRBV15 and TRBJ2-3, with TRBD1 matching over 10 bases. This CDR3 region has 16 residues. Germline loops: CDR1 LNHNV, CDR2 YYDKDF (reference sequence). V gave up 5 bases and J gave up 3 bases; unmatched junction bases: 8. The CDR3 protein is CATSDRQGAGTDTQYF. The CDR3 DNA reads TGTGCCACCAGCGACCGACAGGGGGCCGGGACAGATACGCAGTATTTT.